These 9 T cell receptor beta chains came from one sample sequenced in a study of blood T cell repertoires in COVID-19. Sequencing used immunoSEQ multiplex PCR; TCRdb keeps in-frame clones, though not all of them. The sample shows some 200,000 clones, roughly 87% of them seen only once. Sequencing used PBMCs or T cells enriched from blood (not recorded which). The receptors come from a woman aged 25-40 years who had recovered from COVID-19.

This chain joins TRBV3-1 (or the pseudogene TRBV3-2) and TRBJ2-7, with 14 bases aligning to TRBD2. After removal of 4 bases from V and 6 bases from J, the junction contained 5 bases not matched to a gene. The CDR3 has 15 residues. The germline gives CDR1 LGHDT, CDR2 YNNKEL (reference sequence). In nucleotides, the CDR3 is TGTGCCAGCAGCCTGGGGACTAGCGGGAGTAGCGAGCAGTACTTC. This codes for CASSLGTSGSSEQYF.

This rearrangement joins TRBV7-9 to TRBJ1-1; TRBD1 matches at 10 bases. The V segment lost 5 bases and the J segment 3 bases; nucleotides outside the gene matches: 6. This CDR3 has 15 amino acids. Germline CDR1 is SEHNR and CDR2 is FQNEAQ (reference sequence). Here the CDR3 reads CASSARTGGDTEAFF. CDR3 coding DNA: TGTGCCAGCAGCGCGAGGACAGGGGGAGACACTGAAGCTTTCTTT.

The chain employs TRBV10-3 and TRBJ1-2; possible D gene TRBD1, 5 bases. Germline V gene sequence: CDR1 ENHRY, CDR2 SYGVKD. V lost 4 bases, J lost 5 bases, and 14 bases lay in between. This CDR3 spans 14 amino acids. The CDR3 is CAISAQDYTYGYTF. For the CDR3, the DNA is TGTGCCATCAGTGCACAGGACTATACGTATGGCTACACCTTC.

With respect to this clone: The DNA is left out, because the CDR3 cannot be placed on it with certainty; the CDR3 is given as TCRdb lists it. The chain recombines TRBV12-1 with TRBJ1-3; the listed D gene, TRBD1, was not tested against the DNA. TRBV12-1 is shown as a pseudogene. The CDR3 is 16 amino acids in total, end residues counted. CDR3 in amino acids: CASSFGQGATGNTIYF.

This clone was picked up one time. V usage is TRBV5-6 and J usage is TRBJ2-7; D is perhaps TRBD1 (6 bases). Germline assignment: CDR1 SGHDT and CDR2 YYEEEE. V was cut by 4 bases and J by 4 bases, with 12 bases left in between. The CDR3 has 13 residues. CDR3 protein: CASSTGTLYEQYF. The CDR3 DNA follows: TGTGCCAGCAGCACCGGGACACTTTACGAGCAGTACTTC. Combining the CDR3 with reference TRBV5-6 and TRBJ2-7 gives the whole variable domain DAGVTQSPTHLIKTRGQQVTLRCSPKSGHDTVSWYQQALGQGPQFIFQYYEEEERQRGNFPDRFSGHQFPNYSSELNVNALLLGDSALYLCASSTGTLYEQYFGPGTRLTVT.

The chain combines TRBV24-1 with TRBJ2-3; the match to TRBD2 covers 8 bases. This CDR3 spans 18 amino acids. After removal of 0 bases from V and 2 bases from J, the junction contained 9 bases not matched to a gene. The germline CDR1 and CDR2 sequences are KGHDR and SFDVKD. CDR3 sequence (DNA): TGTGCCACCAGTGATTTGCCACTAGCGGAAGACTCCACAGATACGCAGTATTTT. This gives the protein CATSDLPLAEDSTDTQYF.

The rearrangement links TRBV5-3 to TRBJ1-5; 7 nucleotides line up with TRBD1. TRBV5-3 falls under the ORF class, with uncertain function. Germline trimming cut 5 bases from V and 0 bases from J; bases unmatched to any gene: 14. CDR3 length equals 18 residues. The CDR3 nucleotides are TGTGCCAGAAGGCGTACATCGACAGGGTTAGGTAGCAATCAGCCCCAGCATTTT. This codes for CARRRTSTGLGSNQPQHF.

The chain is built from TRBV6-5 and TRBJ2-7, with TRBD2 matching 7 bases. CDR1 MNHEY and CDR2 SVGAGI come from the germline V gene. The CDR3 runs 15 residues. V was clipped by 0 bases and J by 3 bases; unmatched bases: 5. The CDR3 sequence is CASSYSGGSIYEQYF. In DNA form, the CDR3 reads TGTGCCAGCAGTTACTCGGGGGGGAGTATCTACGAGCAGTACTTC.

The rearrangement joins TRBV4-2 to TRBJ1-5; D call uncertain. CDR3 length: 13 residues. Between the trimmed V and J ends, which lost 1 base and 8 bases, there was a span of 9 bases. Germline lookup yields CDR1 LGHNA and CDR2 YNFKEQ. As DNA, the CDR3 is TGTGCCAGCAGCCAAGCACTTCGCGAGCCCCAGCATTTT. Its translation is CASSQALREPQHF.